The TCR beta chain under discussion was sequenced for a study of cytomegalovirus exposure and HLA in healthy donors. The CDR3 loop spans 13 amino acids. The germline V gene encodes CDR1 SSHAT and CDR2 FNYEAQ (reference sequence). Study-wide results and caveats: In the roughly 120 validation repertoires, a later analysis found that first-cohort TCR clusters tended to co-occur. Reports showed the classifier diagnosing cytomegalovirus status with high specificity and sensitivity. The study flagged some 170 TCR beta chains as cytomegalovirus-associated. Generally TCR sequences proved uncommon, though certain public TCRs appeared in numerous donors.

To note about this clone: No antigen is known for it. One junction end does not reproduce the germline sequence, and a read error may be involved.

Clones were read by immunoSEQ multiplex PCR, and TCRdb kept only the in-frame ones, dropping some. This table has approximately 62,000 clones, 92% appearing once. Material: PBMCs. The sequence derives from a woman under 30 in good health and CMV-seronegative. The rearrangement links TRBV7-7 to TRBJ2-1; D gene ambiguous. CDR3 residues: CASSFRAYNEQFF. The CDR3 DNA follows: TGTGCTAGCAGCTTTCGGGCCTACAATGAGCAGTTCTTC.